This is a list of T cell receptor beta chains from one sample in a study of blood T cells in healthy people across ages. MiXCR was run by TCRdb on the 5' RACE reads, yielding one entry per CDR3 protein. Of 1.5 million to 2 million distinct CDR3 sequences listed, 28% are singletons. Sample: blood. The receptors come from a woman aged 30 to 39 in good health. Each CDR3 is given with its conserved first and last residue.

v_call: TRBV2
j_call: TRBJ2-1
cdr3_aa: CASSDPVPGQGIVEQFF

v_call: TRBV5-5
j_call: TRBJ2-1
cdr3_aa: CASRGNPQSSYNEQFF

v_call: TRBV7-2
j_call: TRBJ2-7
cdr3_aa: CASSLDGPSGSFGYEQYF

v_call: TRBV20-1
j_call: TRBJ1-2
cdr3_aa: CSARGPISSNYGYTF

v_call: TRBV6-5
j_call: TRBJ1-4
cdr3_aa: CASRLRGGRNEKLFF

v_call: TRBV2
j_call: TRBJ1-5
cdr3_aa: CASGGYGQPQHF

v_call: TRBV6-6
j_call: TRBJ2-5
cdr3_aa: CASRSLKGDGQTQYF

v_call: TRBV7-9
j_call: TRBJ1-2
cdr3_aa: CASSSPATSNYGYTF

v_call: TRBV27
j_call: TRBJ2-7
cdr3_aa: CASSYPPGEQYF

v_call: TRBV20-1
j_call: TRBJ2-5
cdr3_aa: CSARDRQRGSQETQYF

v_call: TRBV12-3/TRBV12-4
j_call: TRBJ1-1
cdr3_aa: CASSNRLGRAFF

v_call: TRBV4-3
j_call: TRBJ2-7
cdr3_aa: CASSQDSGAKAYEQYF

v_call: TRBV3-1
j_call: TRBJ2-1
cdr3_aa: CASSQDYSSEQFF

v_call: TRBV7-2
j_call: TRBJ2-5
cdr3_aa: CASSFTRQETQYF

v_call: TRBV5-1
j_call: TRBJ1-2
cdr3_aa: CASSLTGEPGYTF

v_call: TRBV9
j_call: TRBJ1-2
cdr3_aa: CASSVGGTGDYGYTF

v_call: TRBV27
j_call: TRBJ2-7
cdr3_aa: CASRTPGQGLHEQYF

v_call: TRBV5-1
j_call: TRBJ1-6
cdr3_aa: CASSEGTNNSPLHF

v_call: TRBV7-2
j_call: TRBJ1-5
cdr3_aa: CASSNGRNQPQHF

v_call: TRBV30
j_call: TRBJ2-5
cdr3_aa: CAWSLAGETQYF

v_call: TRBV7-2
j_call: .
cdr3_aa: CASSLGRSSYNEQYF

v_call: TRBV20-1
j_call: TRBJ2-1
cdr3_aa: CSTGRLSNEQFF

v_call: TRBV5-1
j_call: TRBJ2-1
cdr3_aa: CASSLWTSGTGTNEQFF

v_call: TRBV19
j_call: TRBJ1-2
cdr3_aa: CASSMLMTGINYGYTF

v_call: TRBV27
j_call: TRBJ2-1
cdr3_aa: CASSLNVGSYNEQFF

v_call: TRBV10-3
j_call: TRBJ1-5
cdr3_aa: CAISESKGESQPQHF

v_call: TRBV9
j_call: TRBJ2-1
cdr3_aa: CASSVMTGWSSYNEQFF

v_call: TRBV28
j_call: TRBJ1-6
cdr3_aa: CASSLSPRRGSPLHF

v_call: TRBV12-3/TRBV12-4
j_call: TRBJ2-5
cdr3_aa: CASSLSGWTYNEQYF

v_call: TRBV6-2/TRBV6-3
j_call: TRBJ2-5
cdr3_aa: CASSWTGQGRETQYF

v_call: TRBV11-2
j_call: TRBJ2-7
cdr3_aa: CASGLVSPSQYF

v_call: TRBV10-3
j_call: TRBJ2-1
cdr3_aa: CAISGEAASAEQFF

v_call: TRBV15
j_call: TRBJ1-1
cdr3_aa: CATSREGGTEAFF

v_call: TRBV12-3/TRBV12-4
j_call: TRBJ1-4
cdr3_aa: CASSGTTTNEKLFF

v_call: TRBV12-3/TRBV12-4
j_call: TRBJ2-1
cdr3_aa: CASSLSGRVETQFF

v_call: TRBV6-2/TRBV6-3
j_call: TRBJ2-4
cdr3_aa: CASDPGSAKNIQYF

v_call: TRBV4-1
j_call: TRBJ1-5
cdr3_aa: CASSQVPRGNQPQHF

v_call: TRBV5-1
j_call: TRBJ2-3
cdr3_aa: CASSFKTSGFTDTQYF

v_call: TRBV5-8
j_call: TRBJ2-7
cdr3_aa: CASSLGLKDEQYF

v_call: TRBV5-1
j_call: TRBJ1-6
cdr3_aa: CASSLEDNSPLHF

v_call: TRBV5-4
j_call: TRBJ2-1
cdr3_aa: CASSRVKDSSYEQFF

v_call: TRBV5-1
j_call: TRBJ2-7
cdr3_aa: CASRGRAPYEQYF

v_call: TRBV27
j_call: TRBJ2-3
cdr3_aa: CASREQDFRDTQYF

v_call: TRBV7-2
j_call: TRBJ2-7
cdr3_aa: CASSLGASGTYERYF

v_call: TRBV12-3/TRBV12-4
j_call: TRBJ1-2
cdr3_aa: CASLEQGRTNYDYTF

v_call: TRBV12-3/TRBV12-4
j_call: TRBJ2-5
cdr3_aa: CASSGTGGTYNEQYF

v_call: TRBV15
j_call: TRBJ2-5
cdr3_aa: CATSRGTSGYQETQYF